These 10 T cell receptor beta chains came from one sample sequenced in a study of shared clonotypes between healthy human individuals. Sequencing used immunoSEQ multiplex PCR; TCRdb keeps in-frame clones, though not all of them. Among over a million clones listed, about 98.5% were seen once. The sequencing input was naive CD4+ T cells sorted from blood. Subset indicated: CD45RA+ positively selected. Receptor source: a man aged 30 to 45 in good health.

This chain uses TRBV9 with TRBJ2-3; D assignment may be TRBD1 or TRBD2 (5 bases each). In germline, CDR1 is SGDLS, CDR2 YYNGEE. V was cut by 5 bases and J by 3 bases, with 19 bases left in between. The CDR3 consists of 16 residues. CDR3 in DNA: TGTGCCAGCAGTAAAAAAGGCGGTGAGGGGACAGATACGCAGTATTTT. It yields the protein CASSKKGGEGTDTQYF.

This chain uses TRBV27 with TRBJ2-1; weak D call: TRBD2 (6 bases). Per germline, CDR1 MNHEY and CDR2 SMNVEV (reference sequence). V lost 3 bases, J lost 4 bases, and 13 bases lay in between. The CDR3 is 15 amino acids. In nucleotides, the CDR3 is TGTGCCAGCAGTTTTACGGGAGTCGGTTACAATGAGCAGTTCTTC. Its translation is CASSFTGVGYNEQFF.

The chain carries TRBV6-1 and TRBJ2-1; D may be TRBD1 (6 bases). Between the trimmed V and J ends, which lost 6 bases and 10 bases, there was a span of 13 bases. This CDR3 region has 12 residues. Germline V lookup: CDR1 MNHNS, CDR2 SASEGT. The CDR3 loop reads CASSTRGIEQFF. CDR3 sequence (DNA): TGTGCCAGCAGCACCAGGGGAATAGAGCAGTTCTTC.

CDR3 sequence (DNA): TGTGCCAGCAGTTTATTTGATTTTGACAGGGGGGCCTCTGGGGCCAACGTCCTGACTTTC. Its translation: CASSLFDFDRGASGANVLTF. The genes are TRBV28 and TRBJ2-6; 9 bases match TRBD1. V was pared by 1 base and J by 0 bases, with 10 bases of the junction left unmatched. This CDR3 comprises 20 residues. The germline V gene has CDR1 MDHEN and CDR2 SYDVKM. The full variable domain, completed using reference TRBV28 and TRBJ2-6, is DVKVTQSSRYLVKRTGEKVFLECVQDMDHENMFWYRQDPGLGLRLIYFSYDVKMKEKGDIPEGYSVSREKKERFSLILESASTNQTSMYLCASSLFDFDRGASGANVLTFGAGSRLTVL.

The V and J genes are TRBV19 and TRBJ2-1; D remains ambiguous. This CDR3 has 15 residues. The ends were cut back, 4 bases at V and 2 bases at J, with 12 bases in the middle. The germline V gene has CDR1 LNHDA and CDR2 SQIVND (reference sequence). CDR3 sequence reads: CASSREIPTYNEQFF. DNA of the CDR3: TGTGCCAGTAGTAGGGAAATTCCGACCTACAATGAGCAGTTCTTC.

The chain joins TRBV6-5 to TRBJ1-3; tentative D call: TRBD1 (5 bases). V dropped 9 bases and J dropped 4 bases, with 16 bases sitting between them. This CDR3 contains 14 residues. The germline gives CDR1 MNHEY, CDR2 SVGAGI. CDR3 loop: CASRPMGGGNTIYF. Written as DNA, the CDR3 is TGTGCCAGTCGCCCGATGGGGGGAGGAAACACCATATATTTT.

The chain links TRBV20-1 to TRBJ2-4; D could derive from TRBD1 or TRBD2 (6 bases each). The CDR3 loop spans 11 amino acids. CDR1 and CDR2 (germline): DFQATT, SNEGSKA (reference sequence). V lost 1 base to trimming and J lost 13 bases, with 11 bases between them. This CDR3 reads CSARARDTQYF. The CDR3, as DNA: TGCAGTGCTAGAGCGCGGGACACACAGTACTTC.

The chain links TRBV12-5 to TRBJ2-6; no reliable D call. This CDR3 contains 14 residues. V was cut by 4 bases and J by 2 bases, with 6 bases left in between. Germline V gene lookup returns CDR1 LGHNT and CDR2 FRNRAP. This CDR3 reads CASGSPAGANVLTF. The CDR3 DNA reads TGTGCTAGTGGTTCCCCGGCTGGGGCCAACGTCCTGACTTTC.

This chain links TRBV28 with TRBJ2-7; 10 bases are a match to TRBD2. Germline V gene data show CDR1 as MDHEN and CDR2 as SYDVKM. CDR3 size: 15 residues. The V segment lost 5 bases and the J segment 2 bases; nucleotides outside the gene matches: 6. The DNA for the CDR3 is TGTGCCAGCAGTGCACCTAGCGGGAGCCCCTACGAGCAGTACTTC. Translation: CASSAPSGSPYEQYF.

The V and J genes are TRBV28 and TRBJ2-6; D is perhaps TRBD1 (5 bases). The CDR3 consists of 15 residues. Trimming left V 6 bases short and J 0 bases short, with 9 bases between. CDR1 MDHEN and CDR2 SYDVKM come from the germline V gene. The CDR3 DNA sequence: TGTGCCAGCAGAACCAGGGACTCTGGGGCCAACGTCCTGACTTTC. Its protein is CASRTRDSGANVLTF.